This entry is about one T cell receptor (beta chain). It lacks a known antigen. Base qualities are not at hand, and no much larger clone is one base apart. Patients with autoimmune disease history or receiving systemic immunosuppression were excluded from the trial. In every dose cohort, peripheral blood was drawn for TCR sequencing at baseline, cycle 4 day 1, and cycle 7 day 1. Samples came from an open-label, multicenter, first-in-human phase I dose-escalation trial of ivuxolimab. Adults with locally advanced or metastatic head and neck squamous cell, hepatocellular, melanoma or renal cell carcinoma were enrolled in the trial. Before TCR sequencing, CD4+ T cells and CD8+ T cells from peripheral blood were sorted into separate populations. The sample belongs to a study of OX40 agonist ivuxolimab in advanced cancers. General notes on the study: The costimulatory receptor OX40 (CD134) was targeted by ivuxolimab, a fully human IgG2 agonistic monoclonal antibody. Patients were allowed to have had prior anti-PD-1, anti-PD-L1 or anti-CTLA-4 therapy, and around 40% of the dose-escalation patients had previously received checkpoint inhibitors. In the dose-escalation cohort, roughly 80% of patients were male, and the mean age was approximately 60 years, with a range of 23 to 79. Intravenous ivuxolimab was administered to patients every 2 weeks at six dose levels: 0.01, 0.1, 0.3, 1.5, 3 and 10 mg/kg. Among the 50 to 55 dose-escalation patients, some 20 had hepatocellular carcinoma, 15 or so melanoma, 9 renal cell carcinoma and 9 head and neck cancer. Partial responses were achieved by three dose-escalation patients, of whom one had hepatocellular carcinoma and two had cutaneous melanoma. The point of sequencing TCRbeta in the periphery was to test whether ivuxolimab changed TCR sequence diversity and drove clonal T-cell expansion. The monotherapy dose-escalation portion (N of about 50 patients) of the phase I ivuxolimab trial is reported in the paper. General conclusions and limits of the study: Low levels of normalized T-cell clonal expansion were also seen in some patients who did not respond. On average, CD8+ T cells showed more expanded clones than CD4+ T cells after ivuxolimab. Clonal expansion of both CD4+ and CD8+ blood T cells was observed from baseline to week 6 at doses 0.1 to 3.0 mg/kg. Which antigens the clonally expanded peripheral T cells were specific for was not determined. Partial responders in the 0.1-3.0 mg/kg groups had among the lowest normalized peripheral clonal expansion, especially among CD8+ T cells.

Genomic DNA was extracted from sorted cells for sequencing of the TCRbeta CDR3 region. TCRbeta CDR3 regions were sequenced using the immunoSEQ Assay. Imported from immuneACCESS, the table was reduced by TCRdb to in-frame sequences with V and J called. These copies leave out some clones; in studies compared against another copy, an unresolved V gene accounts for under half, and the cause of the remainder is not known. For this sample there are about 120,000 clones; over 85% appear just once. The ten largest clones capture about 0.15% of the sample. CDR3 length: 17 amino acids, cysteine to phenylalanine. Only CDR3 DNA is held: 51 bases, read in frame from base 1. The CDR1 and CDR2 encoded by the germline V gene are SGHAT and FQNNGV. Ends trimmed: V by 5 bases, J by 7 bases; bases unmatched to a gene: 15.

This material consisted of CD4+ or CD8+ T cells sorted from blood, taken in a trial of the OX40 agonist ivuxolimab. The V and J segments used are TRBV11-2 and TRBJ2-1, with 9 central nucleotides matching TRBD2. The clonotype was recovered from an adult with an advanced solid tumor such as melanoma, head and neck, liver or kidney cancer. The nucleotide sequence is given as TGTGCCAGCAGCCCACGGGGCCTAGCGGGACTTATGAATGAGCAGTTCTTC. Its translation reads: CASSPRGLAGLMNEQFF.